Detailed here is one T cell receptor beta chain. The CDR3 sequence is 10 residues long. V was clipped by 3 bases and J by 6 bases, with 3 bases between them. The germline CDR1 and CDR2 sequences are KGHSH and LQKENI. The immunoSEQ assay amplified TCRB CDR3 from up to roughly 2 ug DNA. The PCR used 60 V beta and 13 J beta primers. Some clones are missing from TCRdb's copy, which holds only in-frame ones; the method was immunoSEQ multiplex PCR. The sample yields approximately 85,000 clones, 85% seen once. Time point: after dendritic cell vaccination, including at tumor progression/relapse. The sample comes from a study of glioma-infiltrating T cells after dendritic cell vaccination. The overall study: Patients received autologous tumor lysate-pulsed dendritic cell vaccination between 2003 and 2012.

The V call is TRBV18, the J call TRBJ2-7; D not certain. The specimen was blood, collected after dendritic cell vaccination. This TCR was sampled from a human donor with glioblastoma. CDR3 sequence: CASSPVEQYF. CDR3 DNA sequence: TGTGCCAGCTCACCCGTCGAGCAGTACTTC.